This is a list of T cell receptor beta chains from one sample in a study of blood T cell repertoires in COVID-19. Clones were read by immunoSEQ multiplex PCR, and TCRdb kept only the in-frame ones, dropping some. The sample holds about 99,000 clones, about four fifths seen once. The sequencing input was peripheral blood. The receptors come from a woman aged 80 or over with active or convalescent COVID-19. CDR3s include the opening cysteine and the closing phenylalanine or tryptophan. A D gene is named only where the DNA matches it firmly. Clone size appears in some rows only: once, few, many, or a class for an expanded clone.

j_call: TRBJ2-7; d_call: TRBD2; v_call: TRBV11-1; clone_size: .; cdr3_nt: TGTGCCAGCAGCTTAGGGAGGCGGGAGCGCTCCTACGAGCAGTACTTC; cdr3_aa: CASSLGRRERSYEQYF
j_call: TRBJ2-3; d_call: .; v_call: TRBV6-5; clone_size: .; cdr3_nt: TGTGCCAGCAGCACCCCAGCGGCGCAGTATTTT; cdr3_aa: CASSTPAAQYF
j_call: TRBJ1-1; d_call: .; v_call: TRBV28; clone_size: .; cdr3_nt: TGTGCCAGCAGTTTCCCGTTTCCCCAGACTAACACTGAAGCTTTCTTT; cdr3_aa: CASSFPFPQTNTEAFF
j_call: TRBJ2-7; d_call: TRBD2; v_call: TRBV20-1; clone_size: few; cdr3_nt: TGCAGTGCTAGTTTACTAGCGGGCTCCTACGAGCAGTACTTC; cdr3_aa: CSASLLAGSYEQYF
j_call: TRBJ2-7; d_call: .; v_call: TRBV27; clone_size: .; cdr3_nt: TGTGCCAGCAGTCCCAGTAGCGGTACGCGGCAGTACTTC; cdr3_aa: CASSPSSGTRQYF
j_call: TRBJ2-5; d_call: .; v_call: TRBV9; clone_size: .; cdr3_nt: TGTGCCAGCAGCGTAGACAGTCAAGAGACCCAGTACTTC; cdr3_aa: CASSVDSQETQYF
j_call: TRBJ2-5; d_call: TRBD2; v_call: TRBV19; clone_size: .; cdr3_nt: TGTGCCAGTAGTATAAATAAACTAGCGGGCAGAGAGACCCAGTACTTC; cdr3_aa: CASSINKLAGRETQYF
j_call: TRBJ2-5; d_call: TRBD2; v_call: TRBV3-1/TRBV3-2; clone_size: .; cdr3_nt: TGTGCCAGCAGCCAAGGGGTACTAGCGGGACTTCAAGAGACCCAGTACTTC; cdr3_aa: CASSQGVLAGLQETQYF
j_call: TRBJ1-2; d_call: TRBD1; v_call: TRBV6-2/TRBV6-3; clone_size: .; cdr3_nt: TGTGCCAGCAGTTCCGGACAGGGTTTTGGCTACACCTTC; cdr3_aa: CASSSGQGFGYTF
j_call: TRBJ1-2; d_call: .; v_call: TRBV29-1; clone_size: .; cdr3_nt: TGCAGCGTCCGTAACCTATTCTATGGCTACACCTTC; cdr3_aa: CSVRNLFYGYTF
j_call: TRBJ1-2; d_call: TRBD1; v_call: TRBV2; clone_size: once; cdr3_nt: TGTGCCAGCAGTGAGCTCGGACAGGCGGACTATGGCTACACCTTC; cdr3_aa: CASSELGQADYGYTF
j_call: TRBJ2-3; d_call: .; v_call: TRBV6-4; clone_size: .; cdr3_nt: TGTGCCAGCAGTGTTGCAGGGATAGCAGATACGCAGTATTTT; cdr3_aa: CASSVAGIADTQYF
j_call: TRBJ2-3; d_call: .; v_call: TRBV15; clone_size: .; cdr3_nt: TGTGCCACCAGCGGTAGACTTGCTACGCAGTATTTT; cdr3_aa: CATSGRLATQYF
j_call: TRBJ2-3; d_call: .; v_call: TRBV12-3/TRBV12-4; clone_size: .; cdr3_nt: TGTGCCAGCAGAGCCACAGATACGCAGTATTTT; cdr3_aa: CASRATDTQYF
j_call: TRBJ2-1; d_call: TRBD1; v_call: TRBV7-3; clone_size: .; cdr3_nt: TGTGCCAGCAGCTTAACCGGGACAGGGGTCCGTGTTGATGAGCAGTTCTTC; cdr3_aa: CASSLTGTGVRVDEQFF
j_call: TRBJ2-7; d_call: TRBD2; v_call: TRBV6-5; clone_size: .; cdr3_nt: TGTGCCAGCAGTTACACTAGCGGGGGATACGAGCAGTACTTC; cdr3_aa: CASSYTSGGYEQYF